This T cell receptor (beta chain) was profiled in a study of blood T cells in healthy people across ages. Study-wide background: Per every two T cells, about one barcoded beta molecule was captured by template switching.

Extractions gave at least 5.5 micrograms of total RNA per sample. Study-level results: The unknown donor CMV status may have confounded expanded clonotype changes.

Comments on this clonotype: The antigen is unknown.

The use of a sample-barcoded 5' primer and a J-beta primer mix characterized a second PCR of roughly 7 to 11 cycles. A template-switch adaptor that had 12 random nucleotides put a tag on each cDNA molecule. Using its own MiXCR run on the 5' RACE reads, TCRdb lists one record per CDR3 protein. Counted here are hundreds of thousands of distinct CDR3 sequences, about 52% occurring once; the ten biggest clones make up 30% to 35%. CDR3 size: 16 residues. Germline-derived CDR1 and CDR2 are SGHVS and FQNEAQ. Trimming at V came to 3 bases and at J to 1 base, leaving 1 base not matched to a gene. Source material: blood. The receptor was isolated from a woman aged 55-69 years in good health. The chain carries TRBV7-8 and TRBJ2-5; TRBD2 agrees at 14 bases. In nucleotides, the CDR3 is TGTGCCAGCAGCTTCGGACTAGCGGGAGGCCAAGAGACCCAGTACTTC. This codes for CASSFGLAGGQETQYF.